The sequence of this T cell receptor beta chain was determined in a study of neurological immune-mediated disorders. TCRdb analysed the 5' RACE reads with MiXCR anew, one entry per CDR3 protein. Here the sample spans over 60,000 distinct CDR3 sequences, roughly 4.9% being singletons. The CDR3 runs to 17 residues. Trimming took off 3 bases at V and 3 bases at J, with 20 bases between the two ends. The specimen was PBMCs. The chain employs TRBV12-3 or TRBV12-4 and TRBJ1-2; weak D call: TRBD1 (6 bases). The clonotype was recovered from an older woman with multiple sclerosis. The CDR3 nucleotides are TGTGCCAGCAGTTTGTCCCTACGTTGGCCAGGGGACTATGGCTACACCTTC. Protein product: CASSLSLRWPGDYGYTF.